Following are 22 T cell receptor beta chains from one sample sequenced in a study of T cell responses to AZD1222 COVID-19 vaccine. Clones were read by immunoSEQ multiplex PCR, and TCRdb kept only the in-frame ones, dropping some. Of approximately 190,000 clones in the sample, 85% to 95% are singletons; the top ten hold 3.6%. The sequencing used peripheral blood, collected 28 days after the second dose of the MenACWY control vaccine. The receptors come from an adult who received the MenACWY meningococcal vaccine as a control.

The CDR3 DNA reads TGTGCCAGCAGCCGGGCGGAAAGGCCCTACAATGAGCAGTTCTTC. Protein product: CASSRAERPYNEQFF. The chain combines TRBV5-4 with TRBJ2-1; unclear D gene. V shed 4 bases and J shed 2 bases, with 13 bases lying between them. The CDR3 spans 15 residues. The germline V gene encodes CDR1 SGHNT and CDR2 YYREEE (reference sequence). Full variable domain (missing parts from reference TRBV5-4 and TRBJ2-1): ETGVTQSPTHLIKTRGQQVTLRCSSQSGHNTVSWYQQALGQGPQFIFQYYREEENGRGNFPPRFSGLQFPNYSSELNVNALELDDSALYLCASSRAERPYNEQFFGPGTRLTVL.

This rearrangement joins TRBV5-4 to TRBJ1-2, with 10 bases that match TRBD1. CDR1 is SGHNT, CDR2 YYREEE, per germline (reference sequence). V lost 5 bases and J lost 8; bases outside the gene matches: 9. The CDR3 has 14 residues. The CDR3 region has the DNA TGTGCCAGCAGTTCCCTGGACAGGGGGAAAGGCTACACCTTC. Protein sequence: CASSSLDRGKGYTF.

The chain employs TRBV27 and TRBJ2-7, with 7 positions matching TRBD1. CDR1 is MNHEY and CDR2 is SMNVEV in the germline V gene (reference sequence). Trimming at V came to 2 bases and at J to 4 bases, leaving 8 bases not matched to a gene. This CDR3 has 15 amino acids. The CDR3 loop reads CASSLLPQGVYEQYF. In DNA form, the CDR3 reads TGTGCCAGCAGTTTACTTCCCCAGGGGGTATACGAGCAGTACTTC.

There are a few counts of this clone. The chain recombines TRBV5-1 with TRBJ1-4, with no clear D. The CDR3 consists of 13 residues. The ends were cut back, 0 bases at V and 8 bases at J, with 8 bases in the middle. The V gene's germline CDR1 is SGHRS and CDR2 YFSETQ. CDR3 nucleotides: TGCGCCAGCAGCTTGGAGGACGGAGAAAAACTGTTTTTT. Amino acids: CASSLEDGEKLFF. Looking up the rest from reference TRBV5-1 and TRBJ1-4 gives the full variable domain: KAGVTQTPRYLIKTRGQQVTLSCSPISGHRSVSWYQQTPGQGLQFLFEYFSETQRNKGNFPGRFSGRQFSNSRSEMNVSTLELGDSALYLCASSLEDGEKLFFGSGTQLSVL.

The CDR3 coding sequence is TGCAGCGTTGGCCCAGGGCTTAACACTGAAGCTTTCTTT. This encodes CSVGPGLNTEAFF. The V and J genes are TRBV29-1 and TRBJ1-1, with D perhaps TRBD1 (5 bases). Germline V lookup: CDR1 SQVTM, CDR2 ANQGSEA. V lost 4 bases to trimming and J lost 2 bases, with 11 bases between them. CDR3 length: 13 residues.

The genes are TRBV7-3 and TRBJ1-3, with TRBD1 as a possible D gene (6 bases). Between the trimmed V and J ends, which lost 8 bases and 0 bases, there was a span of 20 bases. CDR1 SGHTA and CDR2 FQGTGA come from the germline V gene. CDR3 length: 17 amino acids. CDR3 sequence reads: CASSGHPNGHSGNTIYF. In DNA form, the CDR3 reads TGTGCCAGCTCGGGACACCCCAATGGCCACTCTGGAAACACCATATATTTT. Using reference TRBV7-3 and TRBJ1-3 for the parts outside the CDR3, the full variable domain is GAGVSQTPSNKVTEKGKYVELRCDPISGHTALYWYRQSLGQGPEFLIYFQGTGAADDSGLPNDRFFAVRPEGSVSTLKIQRTERGDSAVYLCASSGHPNGHSGNTIYFGEGSWLTVV.

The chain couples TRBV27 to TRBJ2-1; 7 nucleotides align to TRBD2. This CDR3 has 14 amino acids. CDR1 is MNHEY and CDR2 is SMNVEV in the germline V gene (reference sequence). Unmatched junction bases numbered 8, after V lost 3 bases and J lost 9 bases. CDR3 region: CASSFQGGSSEQFF. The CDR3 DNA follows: TGTGCCAGCAGTTTTCAGGGCGGGAGTAGTGAGCAGTTCTTC.

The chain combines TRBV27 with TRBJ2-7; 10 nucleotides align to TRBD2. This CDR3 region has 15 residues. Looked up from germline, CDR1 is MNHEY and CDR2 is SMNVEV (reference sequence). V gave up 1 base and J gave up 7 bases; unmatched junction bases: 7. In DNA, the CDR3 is TGTGCCAGCAGTTTATGGGGTAGCGGGGGGCTGGAGCAGTACTTC. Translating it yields CASSLWGSGGLEQYF.

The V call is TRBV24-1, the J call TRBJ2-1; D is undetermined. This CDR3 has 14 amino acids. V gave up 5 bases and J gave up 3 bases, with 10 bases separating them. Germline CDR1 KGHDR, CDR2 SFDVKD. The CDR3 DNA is TGTGCCACCAGTGGGGTGGGGTTCTACAATGAGCAGTTCTTC. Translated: CATSGVGFYNEQFF.

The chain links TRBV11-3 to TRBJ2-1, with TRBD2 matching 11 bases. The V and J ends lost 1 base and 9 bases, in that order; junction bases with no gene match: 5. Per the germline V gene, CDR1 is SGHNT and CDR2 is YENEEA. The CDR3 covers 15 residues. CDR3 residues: CASSLVPSGRSEQFF. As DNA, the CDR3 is TGTGCCAGCAGCTTAGTGCCTAGCGGGAGGAGTGAGCAGTTCTTC.

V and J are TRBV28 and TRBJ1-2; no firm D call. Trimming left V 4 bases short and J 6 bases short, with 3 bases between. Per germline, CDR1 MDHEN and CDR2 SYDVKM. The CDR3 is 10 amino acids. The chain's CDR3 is CASSYNGYTF. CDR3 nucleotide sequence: TGTGCCAGCAGTTACAATGGCTACACCTTC.

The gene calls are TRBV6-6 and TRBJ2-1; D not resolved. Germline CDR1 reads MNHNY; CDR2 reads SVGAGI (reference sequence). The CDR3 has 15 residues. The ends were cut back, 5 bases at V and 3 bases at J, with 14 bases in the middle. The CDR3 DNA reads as TGTGCCAGCAGTCCCTCTACCTCAGGCTACAATGAGCAGTTCTTC. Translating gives CASSPSTSGYNEQFF.

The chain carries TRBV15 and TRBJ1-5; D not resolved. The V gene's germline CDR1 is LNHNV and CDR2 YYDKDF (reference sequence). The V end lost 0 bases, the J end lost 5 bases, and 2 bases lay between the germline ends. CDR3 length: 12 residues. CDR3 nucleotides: TGTGCCACCAGCAGAGACTATCAGCCCCAGCATTTT. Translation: CATSRDYQPQHF.

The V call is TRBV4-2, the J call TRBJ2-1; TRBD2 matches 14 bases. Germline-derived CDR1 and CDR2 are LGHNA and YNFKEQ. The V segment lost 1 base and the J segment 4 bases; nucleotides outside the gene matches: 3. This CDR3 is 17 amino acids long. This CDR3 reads CASSQGTSGRIYNEQFF. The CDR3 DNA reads TGTGCCAGCAGCCAAGGGACTAGCGGGAGGATTTACAATGAGCAGTTCTTC.

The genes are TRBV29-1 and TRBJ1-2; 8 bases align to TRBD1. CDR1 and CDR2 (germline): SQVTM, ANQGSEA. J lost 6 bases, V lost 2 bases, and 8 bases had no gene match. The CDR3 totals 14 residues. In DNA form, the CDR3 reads TGCAGCGTTGAACTCGGACAGGGAGAGGATGGCTACACCTTC. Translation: CSVELGQGEDGYTF.

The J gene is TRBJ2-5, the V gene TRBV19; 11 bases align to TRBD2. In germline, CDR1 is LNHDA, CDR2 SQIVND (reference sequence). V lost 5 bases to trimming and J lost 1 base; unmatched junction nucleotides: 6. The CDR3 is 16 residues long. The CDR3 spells CASSRRLAGFQETQYF. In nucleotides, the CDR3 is TGTGCCAGTAGTCGTCGACTAGCGGGATTCCAAGAGACCCAGTACTTC.

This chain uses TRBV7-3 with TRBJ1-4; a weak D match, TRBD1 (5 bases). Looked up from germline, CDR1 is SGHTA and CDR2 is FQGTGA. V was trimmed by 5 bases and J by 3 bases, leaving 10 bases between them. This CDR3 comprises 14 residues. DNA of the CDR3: TGTGCCAGCAGCCTGGGGCAGGCTAATGAAAAACTGTTTTTT. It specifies CASSLGQANEKLFF.

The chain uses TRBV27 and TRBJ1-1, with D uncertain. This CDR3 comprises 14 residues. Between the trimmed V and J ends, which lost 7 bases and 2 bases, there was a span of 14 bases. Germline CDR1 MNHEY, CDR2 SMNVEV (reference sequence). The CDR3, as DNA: TGTGCCAGCAACTCCGGATGGCTAAACACTGAAGCTTTCTTT. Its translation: CASNSGWLNTEAFF.

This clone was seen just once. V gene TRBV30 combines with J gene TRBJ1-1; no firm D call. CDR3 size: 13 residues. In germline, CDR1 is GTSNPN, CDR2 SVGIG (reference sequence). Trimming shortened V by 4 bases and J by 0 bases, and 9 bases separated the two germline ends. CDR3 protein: CAWTRNLNTEAFF. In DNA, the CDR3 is TGTGCCTGGACCAGAAATCTGAACACTGAAGCTTTCTTT.

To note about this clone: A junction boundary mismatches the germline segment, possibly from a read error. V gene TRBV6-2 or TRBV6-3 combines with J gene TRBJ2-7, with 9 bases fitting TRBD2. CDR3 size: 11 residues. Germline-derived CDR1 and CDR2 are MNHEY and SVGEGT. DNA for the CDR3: TGTGCCAGCAGCACCGCTAGCGGGACCCACTTC. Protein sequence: CASSTASGTHF.

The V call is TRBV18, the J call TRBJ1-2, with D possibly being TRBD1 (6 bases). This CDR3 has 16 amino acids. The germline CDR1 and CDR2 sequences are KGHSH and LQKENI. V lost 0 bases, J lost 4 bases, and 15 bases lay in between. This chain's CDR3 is CASSPPFGGHSYGYTF. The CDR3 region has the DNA TGTGCCAGCTCACCACCTTTTGGGGGCCATAGCTATGGCTACACCTTC. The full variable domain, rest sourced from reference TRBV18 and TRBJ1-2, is NAGVMQNPRHLVRRRGQEARLRCSPMKGHSHVYWYRQLPEEGLKFMVYLQKENIIDESGMPKERFSAEFPKEGPSILRIQQVVRGDSAAYFCASSPPFGGHSYGYTFGSGTRLTVV.

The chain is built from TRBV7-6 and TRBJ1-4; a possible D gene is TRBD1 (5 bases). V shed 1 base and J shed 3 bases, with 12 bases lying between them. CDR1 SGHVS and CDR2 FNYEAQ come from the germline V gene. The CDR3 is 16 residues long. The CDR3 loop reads CASSLGAQAPNEKLFF. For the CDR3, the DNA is TGTGCCAGCAGCTTAGGAGCACAGGCACCTAATGAAAAACTGTTTTTT.